The next 23 T cell receptor beta chains were all read from a single sample in a study of shared clonotypes between healthy human individuals. Produced via immunoSEQ multiplex PCR; TCRdb's table is partial and in-frame only. The repertoire holds millions of clones, around 90% seen once, with about 0.13% in the top ten. Sample: naive CD4+ T cells sorted from blood. Subset indicated: CD45RA+ positively selected. The receptors shown here come from a man younger than 35 in good health.

This rearrangement joins TRBV10-3 to TRBJ2-3, with D unclear. V was trimmed by 5 bases and J by 5 bases, leaving 8 bases between them. The V gene's germline CDR1 is ENHRY and CDR2 SYGVKD. The CDR3 totals 12 residues. In DNA form, the CDR3 reads TGTGCCATCAGTCCCGAGGAAGATACGCAGTATTTT. As protein: CAISPEEDTQYF.

This clone appeared once. The chain recombines TRBV27 with TRBJ2-7, with 8 bases fitting TRBD2. CDR3 size: 14 residues. V was pared by 4 bases and J by 1 base, with 3 bases of the junction left unmatched. The germline V gene has CDR1 MNHEY and CDR2 SMNVEV (reference sequence). The CDR3 is CASSSGLDSYEQYF. DNA for the CDR3: TGTGCCAGCAGTTCGGGACTAGATTCCTACGAGCAGTACTTC.

CDR3 sequence (DNA): TGTGCCAGCAGTGCCCATCCGGGTTCAAATGAAAAACTGTTTTTT. It translates to CASSAHPGSNEKLFF. The gene calls are TRBV6-1 and TRBJ1-4, with unresolved D. CDR1 and CDR2 (germline): MNHNS, SASEGT. This CDR3 contains 15 residues. V was trimmed by 4 bases and J by 5 bases, leaving 14 bases between them.

This chain connects TRBV5-1 to TRBJ1-2; perhaps TRBD1 as D (5 bases). Trimming cost V 3 bases and J 5 bases, with 14 bases left between them. The CDR3 extends over 14 amino acids. The germline V gene encodes CDR1 SGHRS and CDR2 YFSETQ. The CDR3 DNA reads TGCGCCAGCAGCTCCGACGGGGCAGGGTATGGCTACACCTTC. Its translation: CASSSDGAGYGYTF.

On this clone: The same CDR3 arises from other DNA sequences in this sample as well. The gene calls are TRBV7-3 and TRBJ1-2; 8 positions agree with TRBD1. V lost 5 bases, J lost 4 bases, and 3 bases stayed unmatched. This CDR3 is built from 13 residues. CDR1 is SGHTA and CDR2 is FQGTGA in the germline V gene. The CDR3 sequence is CASSPGQGYGYTF. Here the CDR3 DNA reads TGTGCCAGCAGCCCCGGACAGGGCTATGGCTACACCTTC.

This chain links TRBV6-1 with TRBJ2-3, with 8 nucleotides matching TRBD1. The CDR3 consists of 15 residues. The germline V gene encodes CDR1 MNHNS and CDR2 SASEGT. V trimming: 3 bases; J trimming: 4 bases; junction bases outside the gene matches: 6. The CDR3 coding sequence is TGTGCCAGCAGTGACGGACAGGGTTTGGCAGATACGCAGTATTTT. Translated: CASSDGQGLADTQYF.

This chain connects TRBV30 to TRBJ2-7; D tentatively reads TRBD1 or TRBD2 (5 bases each). V lost 2 bases to trimming and J lost 6 bases, with 14 bases between them. CDR1 is GTSNPN and CDR2 is SVGIG in the germline V gene (reference sequence). CDR3 length: 13 residues. This CDR3 is CAWSRDAKGEQYF. The DNA of the CDR3 is TGTGCCTGGAGTCGGGACGCGAAAGGCGAGCAGTACTTC.

V usage is TRBV28 and J usage is TRBJ1-5, with D uncertain. CDR1 MDHEN and CDR2 SYDVKM come from the germline V gene. Trimming stripped 4 bases from V and 10 bases from J, with 11 bases between. The CDR3 runs to 12 residues. CDR3 in amino acids: CASSSLMNPQHF. CDR3 in DNA: TGTGCCAGCAGTTCACTAATGAACCCCCAGCATTTT. The full variable domain, with the rest looked up from reference TRBV28 and TRBJ1-5, is DVKVTQSSRYLVKRTGEKVFLECVQDMDHENMFWYRQDPGLGLRLIYFSYDVKMKEKGDIPEGYSVSREKKERFSLILESASTNQTSMYLCASSSLMNPQHFGDGTRLSIL.

The chain employs TRBV5-6 and TRBJ2-7; TRBD2 is a possible D gene (6 bases). V was cut by 3 bases and J by 4 bases, with 11 bases left in between. The germline gives CDR1 SGHDT, CDR2 YYEEEE. The CDR3 covers 13 residues. The CDR3 nucleotides read TGTGCCAGCAGCTGGGCAGGGAGGTACGAGCAGTACTTC. This codes for CASSWAGRYEQYF. Using reference TRBV5-6 and TRBJ2-7 for the parts outside the CDR3, the full variable domain is DAGVTQSPTHLIKTRGQQVTLRCSPKSGHDTVSWYQQALGQGPQFIFQYYEEEERQRGNFPDRFSGHQFPNYSSELNVNALLLGDSALYLCASSWAGRYEQYFGPGTRLTVT.

This rearrangement joins TRBV21-1 to TRBJ2-3; the table names TRBD2, a call not compared with the DNA. TRBV21-1 is deemed a pseudogene. This CDR3 comprises 17 residues. CDR3 coding DNA: TGTGCCAGCAGCAAAAGGCTCGCGGGAGGCCTAACAGATACGCAGTATTTT. It yields the protein CASSKRLAGGLTDTQYF.

This chain connects TRBV14 to TRBJ2-1, with 12 bases matching TRBD1. Germline V CDR1 and CDR2: SGHDN, FVKESK. The CDR3 contains 20 residues. The ends lost 4 bases at V and 1 base at J; junction bases unmatched: 14. Here the CDR3 DNA reads TGTGCCAGCAGCCGGGGCAACCGGGACAGGGGGCACAGGTCCTACAATGAGCAGTTCTTC. It specifies CASSRGNRDRGHRSYNEQFF.

This clone is a singleton in its sample. This rearrangement joins TRBV10-3 to TRBJ2-3; possible D gene TRBD2, 5 bases. Germline-derived CDR1 and CDR2 are ENHRY and SYGVKD. Trimming shortened V by 3 bases and J by 2 bases, and 15 bases separated the two germline ends. The CDR3 contains 16 residues. CDR3 sequence: CAISDKGALNTDTQYF. The DNA of the CDR3 is TGTGCCATCAGTGATAAGGGAGCCCTAAACACAGATACGCAGTATTTT.

This chain joins TRBV7-2 and TRBJ2-5; D remains unclear. V was trimmed by 5 bases and J by 4 bases, leaving 17 bases between them. The length of the CDR3 is 15 residues. Germline CDR1 reads SGHTA; CDR2 reads FQGNSA. CDR3 sequence (DNA): TGTGCCAGCAGCCTTAGTTTTGGGGATGGAGAGACCCAGTACTTC. It yields the protein CASSLSFGDGETQYF.

This rearrangement joins TRBV5-1 to TRBJ2-7; D call uncertain. Germline CDR1 is SGHRS and CDR2 is YFSETQ. V lost 0 bases to trimming and J lost 2 bases, with 18 bases between them. This CDR3 is built from 17 residues. The DNA of the CDR3 is TGCGCCAGCAGCTTGGTTGGGATGACGGCCGCTCCCTACGAGCAGTACTTC. Translated: CASSLVGMTAAPYEQYF.

The chain has TRBV7-9 and TRBJ1-6; 12 bases are a match to TRBD1. V shed 0 bases and J 6 bases; nucleotides not matched to a gene: 9. The germline gives CDR1 SEHNR, CDR2 FQNEAQ (reference sequence). The CDR3 loop spans 19 amino acids. The CDR3 is CASSLAVSGQGAGNSPLHF. The CDR3 DNA sequence: TGTGCCAGCAGCTTAGCCGTATCGGGACAGGGGGCCGGTAATTCACCCCTCCACTTT.

The chain recombines TRBV9 with TRBJ2-2; D possibly matches TRBD1 or TRBD2 (5 bases each). The CDR3 spans 12 residues. The V end was cut by 7 bases, the J end by 7 bases, with 11 bases between. Per the germline V gene, CDR1 is SGDLS and CDR2 is YYNGEE. DNA of the CDR3: TGTGCCAGCGGGGGATGGGGCGGGGAGCTGTTTTTT. It encodes CASGGWGGELFF.

The chain uses TRBV4-1 and TRBJ1-1; possibly TRBD1 for D (5 bases). V lost 3 bases and J 1 base, leaving 15 bases between the germline ends. The CDR3 contains 16 residues. The germline CDR1 and CDR2 sequences are MGHRA and YSYEKL. The CDR3 loop is CASSHRAGQKNTEAFF. The CDR3 DNA reads TGCGCCAGCAGCCATCGGGCGGGGCAGAAGAACACTGAAGCTTTCTTT.

The V and J genes are TRBV2 and TRBJ2-1; weak D call: TRBD2 (6 bases). The CDR3 length is 14 residues. The V gene's germline CDR1 is SNHLY and CDR2 FYNNEI. Trimming shortened V by 3 bases and J by 2 bases, and 8 bases separated the two germline ends. The DNA for the CDR3 is TGTGCCAGCAGTGAGACTAGTCCCTACAATGAGCAGTTCTTC. Translation gives CASSETSPYNEQFF.

V gene TRBV6-1 combines with J gene TRBJ2-5; TRBD1 agrees at 9 bases. V lost 3 bases, J lost 2 bases, and 10 bases stayed unmatched. Germline CDR1 reads MNHNS; CDR2 reads SASEGT. The CDR3 loop spans 17 amino acids. DNA for the CDR3: TGTGCCAGCAGTGAGGTAATGGACAGGGGTTTTCAAGAGACCCAGTACTTC. Protein product: CASSEVMDRGFQETQYF.

This chain joins TRBV4-1 and TRBJ2-2; a possible D gene is TRBD2 (6 bases). V dropped 8 bases and J dropped 3 bases, with 16 bases sitting between them. CDR3 length: 15 residues. From germline, CDR1 is MGHRA and CDR2 YSYEKL. CDR3 sequence: CASSSRDSYTGELFF. CDR3 bases: TGCGCCAGCTCCTCCCGGGACTCATACACCGGGGAGCTGTTTTTT.

This clone was observed a few times. The J gene is TRBJ1-1, the V gene TRBV5-1, with 7 nucleotides matching TRBD1. V gave up 4 bases and J gave up 5 bases; unmatched junction bases: 5. From germline, CDR1 is SGHRS and CDR2 YFSETQ. This CDR3 comprises 13 residues. The CDR3 region has the DNA TGCGCCAGCAGCCCCACAGGGGAAACTGAAGCTTTCTTT. Translating gives CASSPTGETEAFF.

The genes are TRBV18 and TRBJ2-3; 15 nucleotides agree with TRBD2. This CDR3 has 19 residues. The germline V gene has CDR1 KGHSH and CDR2 LQKENI. The ends lost 3 bases at V and 3 bases at J; junction bases unmatched: 10. The CDR3 protein is CASSPLPVGTSGRTDTQYF. As DNA, the CDR3 is TGTGCCAGCTCACCGCTACCGGTGGGGACTAGCGGGAGGACAGATACGCAGTATTTT.

This chain joins TRBV7-8 and TRBJ1-5, with D unclear. Looked up from germline, CDR1 is SGHVS and CDR2 is FQNEAQ. Trimming removed 6 bases from V and 1 base from J, with 16 bases in between. The CDR3 extends over 16 amino acids. This chain's CDR3 is CASSLLDKGSNQPQHF. CDR3 nucleotides: TGTGCCAGCAGTCTCCTGGATAAGGGAAGCAATCAGCCCCAGCATTTT. The whole variable domain, remainder taken from reference TRBV7-8 and TRBJ1-5, is GAGVSQSPRYKVAKRGQDVALRCDPISGHVSLFWYQQALGQGPEFLTYFQNEAQLDKSGLPSDRFFAERPEGSVSTLKIQRTQQEDSAVYLCASSLLDKGSNQPQHFGDGTRLSIL.